This T cell receptor beta chain was retrieved from a study of siplizumab effects on memory and regulatory T cells (dated by TCRdb to the late 2010s). The study in broad terms: The study looked at the effect of siplizumab, an anti-CD2 antibody, on alloreactive T-cell subsets in allogeneic mixed lymphocyte reactions made from human PBMCs. Points the paper makes about the study in general: Siplizumab significantly reduced the cumulative frequency of alloreactive sequences traceable to unstimulated CD4+ memory T cells. Compared with memory T cells, unstimulated naive T cells appeared more diverse, and naive cells seemed to make a substantial contribution to the alloresponse. The suppressive function of proliferating Tregs from siplizumab cultures was not functionally confirmed. Because sequences at frequencies below about 10^-5 were poorly captured, only a minor fraction of alloreactive clones could be mapped back to unstimulated subsets. In reactions with siplizumab, an average of 68.8% of mappable alloreactive CD4+ clones were Treg-derived, compared with 26.9% in control reactions. For roughly 80-97% of proliferating CD4+ or CD8+ clones, no naive or memory phenotype could be assigned.

Trimming removed 2 bases from V and 7 bases from J, leaving 12 bases between the germline ends. As encoded in the germline V gene (reference sequence), CDR1 is LNHDA while CDR2 is SQIVND. Taken from cysteine to phenylalanine, the CDR3 has 14 residues. Of all the DNA, just the CDR3 is kept, 42 bases in frame from base 1. In regard to this clone: Its antigen remains undetermined. Base qualities were left out, and no much larger clone turns up one base away.

Sorted unstimulated T cells and proliferating T cells recovered from mixed lymphocyte reactions underwent TCRbeta CDR3 sequencing. Fresh whole blood from more than 9 HLA-typed healthy donors served as the source for isolating PBMCs. To map where alloreactive clones came from, unstimulated CD4+ regulatory T cells were FACS-sorted. The library was made by the immunoSEQ multiplex PCR assay. Approximately 10^5 TCR templates per sample were assayed by the deep sequencing platform. Genomic DNA extracted from sorted T cells was the material used for TCRbeta CDR3 sequencing. The authors' pipeline ran thus. Clonal analysis of TCRbeta CDR3 data was done in the R programming language. Unstimulated samples were compared with post-reaction CFSE-low samples to define alloreactive CD4+ and CD8+ clones. Regulatory or non-regulatory origin of alloreactive CD4+ clones was assigned by matching sequences to the sorted unstimulated Treg and non-Treg repertoires. Not all clones reach the TCRdb copy of this immuneACCESS table, which keeps in-frame sequences only. Checked studies attribute under half of the gap to unresolved V genes and leave the rest unexplained. The DNA was the basis for D and trimming; V, J and clone size are from that table. In this sample the table shows over 80,000 clones, 87% of which occur a single time. The ten largest make up 1.5% to 1.7% of the sample.

This chain is built from TRBV19 and TRBJ2-1; TRBD1 is perhaps the D gene, given 8 matching bases. The sample comprised Tregs sorted from blood. The clonotype originates from a human donor in good health. The sequence in DNA is TGTGCCAGTAGTATACTACAGGGGGGGAATGAGCAGTTCTTC. Its coded protein is CASSILQGGNEQFF.